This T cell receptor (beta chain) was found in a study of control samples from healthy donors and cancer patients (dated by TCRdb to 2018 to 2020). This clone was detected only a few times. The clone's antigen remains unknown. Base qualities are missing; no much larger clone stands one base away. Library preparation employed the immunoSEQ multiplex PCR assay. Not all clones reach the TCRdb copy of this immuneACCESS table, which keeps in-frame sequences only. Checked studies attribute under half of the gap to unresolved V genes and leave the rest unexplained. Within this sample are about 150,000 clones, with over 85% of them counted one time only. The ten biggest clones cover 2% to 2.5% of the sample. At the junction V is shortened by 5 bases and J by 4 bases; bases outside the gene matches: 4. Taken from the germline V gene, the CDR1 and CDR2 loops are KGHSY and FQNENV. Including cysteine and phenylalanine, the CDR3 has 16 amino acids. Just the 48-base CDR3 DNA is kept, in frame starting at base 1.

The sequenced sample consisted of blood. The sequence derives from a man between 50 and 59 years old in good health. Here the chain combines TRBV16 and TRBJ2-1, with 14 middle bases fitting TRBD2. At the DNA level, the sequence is TGTGCCAGCAGCACTCGACTAGCGGGAGGGTACAATGAGCAGTTCTTC. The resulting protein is CASSTRLAGGYNEQFF.